This note documents a single T cell receptor (beta chain) sequence. This record comes from a study of blood T cell repertoires in COVID-19. Study in general: The samples span acute and convalescent COVID-19 from the United States, Italy and Spain. Sample material is recorded as cDNA or gDNA derived from T cells, B-cell-depleted T cells, or PBMCs.

Seattle-derived patients entered the study during active infection and were followed longitudinally. Profiled with immunoSEQ multiplex PCR; TCRdb holds only in-frame clones, not every one. The sample includes about 300,000 clones, 85% to 90% of them seen just once. With V trimmed by 10 bases and J by 7 bases, 8 bases remained unmatched. Germline values: CDR1 ENHRY, CDR2 SYGVKD. This CDR3 spans 14 amino acids. Sequencing was performed on peripheral blood. The rearrangement links TRBV10-3 to TRBJ2-1; 12 positions agree with TRBD2. This clonotype originated in a woman between 45 and 65 years old with COVID-19, enrolled during active disease. The CDR3 sequence: CATETSGSGNEQFF. CDR3 bases: TGTGCCACCGAGACTAGCGGGAGTGGAAATGAGCAGTTCTTC.